These 29 T cell receptor beta chains were all obtained from the same sample, sequenced in a study of CD8+ T cells in alopecia areata. Extraction and reverse transcription of RNA yielded cDNA as the sequencing template. Assay used: immunoSEQ multiplex PCR; TCRdb lists only in-frame clones, some missing. The sample lists roughly 12,000 clones; 68% were seen once. Noted treatment: oral pan-JAK inhibitor, 5-10 mg twice daily. Alopecia areata patients provided lesional scalp punch biopsies and peripheral blood. Sequencing used skin, obtained at week 4, from a patient treated with tofacitinib. Receptors were obtained from a human donor with alopecia areata.

This chain links TRBV2 with TRBJ2-5, with D possibly matching TRBD1 (6 bases). The assigned J gene may be wrong: the sequence end matches TRBJ2-7 better. The CDR3 is made up of 13 amino acids. Germline V gene data show CDR1 as SNHLY and CDR2 as FYNNEI. This CDR3 is CASNPGATYEQYF. The CDR3 bases are TGTGCCAGCAATCCAGGGGCAACCTACGAGCAGTACTTC.

V gene TRBV4-1 combines with J gene TRBJ1-5; no reliable D call. Germline-derived CDR1 and CDR2 are MGHRA and YSYEKL. With 2 bases removed from V and 7 bases from J, the gap between germline ends came to 12 bases. This CDR3 has 14 amino acids. The CDR3 loop is CASSQQEVGQPQHF. For the CDR3, the DNA is TGCGCCAGCAGCCAACAGGAGGTTGGGCAGCCCCAGCATTTT.

The sample holds a few counts of this clone. The gene calls are TRBV9 and TRBJ2-2; tentative D call: TRBD1 (6 bases). Germline V lookup: CDR1 SGDLS, CDR2 YYNGEE. The V and J ends lost 4 bases and 2 bases respectively, with 12 bases between them. There are 15 residues in the CDR3. CDR3 protein: CASSNRDTNTGELFF. CDR3 DNA: TGTGCCAGCAGCAACCGGGACACCAACACCGGGGAGCTGTTTTTT.

This clone has only a few counts. The J gene is TRBJ2-1, the V gene TRBV4-3; D call uncertain. The V end lost 0 bases, the J end lost 0 bases, and 6 bases lay between the germline ends. Germline CDR1 is LGHNA and CDR2 is YSLEER. This CDR3 spans 15 amino acids. This chain's CDR3 is CASSQDSYSYNEQFF. Written as DNA, the CDR3 is TGCGCCAGCAGCCAAGATTCCTACTCCTACAATGAGCAGTTCTTC.

Only one count was recorded for this clone. The gene calls are TRBV9 and TRBJ2-1; tentatively, D is TRBD1 or TRBD2 (6 bases each). V gave up 0 bases and J gave up 4 bases, with 14 bases separating them. The CDR3 is 16 amino acids. CDR1 is SGDLS, CDR2 YYNGEE, per germline. The CDR3 sequence: CASSVAGIGGYNEQFF. CDR3 nucleotides: TGTGCCAGCAGCGTAGCCGGGATAGGGGGGTACAATGAGCAGTTCTTC. The full variable domain, rest sourced from reference TRBV9 and TRBJ2-1, is DSGVTQTPKHLITATGQRVTLRCSPRSGDLSVYWYQQSLDQGLQFLIQYYNGEERAKGNILERFSAQQFPDLHSELNLSSLELGDSALYFCASSVAGIGGYNEQFFGPGTRLTVL.

V usage is TRBV5-6 and J usage is TRBJ1-2; maybe TRBD1 (5 bases). The CDR3 spans 14 residues. Germline CDR1 is SGHDT and CDR2 is YYEEEE. V lost 2 bases and J lost 8, with 16 bases in between. CDR3 sequence reads: CASSFSGTRAGYTF. CDR3 in DNA: TGTGCCAGCAGCTTCTCCGGGACGAGGGCCGGCTACACCTTC.

The gene calls are TRBV10-3 and TRBJ1-2, with TRBD1 as a possible D gene (5 bases). The CDR3 extends over 15 amino acids. Germline V gives CDR1 ENHRY, CDR2 SYGVKD. V lost 2 bases to trimming and J lost 3 bases, with 13 bases between them. CDR3 sequence: CAISEQGRCHYGYTF. The DNA for the CDR3 is TGTGCCATCAGTGAGCAGGGCAGGTGTCACTATGGCTACACCTTC.

This clone was picked up one time. J is TRBJ2-3 and V is TRBV5-1; 8 nucleotides agree with TRBD2. The CDR3 runs 15 residues. Germline CDR1 SGHRS, CDR2 YFSETQ. The J segment lost 3 bases and the V segment lost 4 bases, leaving 7 bases of the junction unmatched. The chain's CDR3 is CASSPVASGTDTQYF. CDR3 coding DNA: TGCGCCAGCAGCCCAGTGGCTAGCGGGACAGATACGCAGTATTTT.

This sequence joins TRBV4-3 and TRBJ2-3, with 11 nucleotides matching TRBD2. V gave up 4 bases and J gave up 4 bases; unmatched junction bases: 19. CDR1 is LGHNA, CDR2 YSLEER, per germline. This CDR3 has 20 residues. This CDR3 reads CASSRLTSGITLAGADTQYF. The DNA of the CDR3 is TGCGCCAGCAGCCGCCTGACTAGCGGGATTACTCTTGCGGGCGCAGATACGCAGTATTTT.

The chain employs TRBV6-5 and TRBJ1-4; no reliable D call. CDR3 length: 13 residues. Germline-derived CDR1 and CDR2 are MNHEY and SVGAGI. The ends were cut back, 7 bases at V and 7 bases at J, with 13 bases in the middle. DNA for the CDR3: TGTGCCAGCAAAGGACGGATTTCTGAAAAACTGTTTTTT. Translation gives CASKGRISEKLFF.

The chain combines TRBV5-6 with TRBJ2-1; 7 nucleotides line up with TRBD2. Trimming took 5 bases from V and 7 from J; bases not matched to a gene: 6. The germline V gene encodes CDR1 SGHDT and CDR2 YYEEEE. CDR3 length: 13 residues. This chain's CDR3 is CASRLGGFNEQFF. DNA for the CDR3: TGTGCCAGCAGGCTGGGGGGGTTTAATGAGCAGTTCTTC. Drawing the rest from reference TRBV5-6 and TRBJ2-1, the complete variable domain is DAGVTQSPTHLIKTRGQQVTLRCSPKSGHDTVSWYQQALGQGPQFIFQYYEEEERQRGNFPDRFSGHQFPNYSSELNVNALLLGDSALYLCASRLGGFNEQFFGPGTRLTVL.

The gene calls are TRBV14 and TRBJ1-3, with D possibly matching TRBD1 (6 bases). The germline gives CDR1 SGHDN, CDR2 FVKESK. V was cut by 8 bases and J by 4 bases, with 12 bases left in between. This CDR3 spans 13 amino acids. CDR3: CASARTAGNTIYF. CDR3 DNA: TGTGCCAGCGCTCGGACAGCCGGAAACACCATATATTTT.

A single count supports this clone. Written as DNA, the CDR3 is TGCGCCAGCAGCCAAGGTTGGGCAGGGGGTGAAAAACTGTTTTTT. This encodes CASSQGWAGGEKLFF. The chain links TRBV4-3 to TRBJ1-4, with 7 bases aligning to TRBD1. V lost 1 base to trimming and J lost 7 bases; unmatched junction nucleotides: 6. The CDR3 is 15 amino acids. Germline V lookup: CDR1 LGHNA, CDR2 YSLEER.

This clone was recorded once. The chain employs TRBV29-1 and TRBJ1-2, with D perhaps TRBD1 (5 bases). V was shortened by 5 bases and J by 6 bases, with 10 bases between the two germline ends. The germline CDR1 and CDR2 sequences are SQVTM and ANQGSEA. The CDR3 runs 11 residues. As DNA, the CDR3 is TGCAGCGTTCAGGGCCTGGATGGCTACACCTTC. Translation gives CSVQGLDGYTF.

This chain links TRBV7-9 with TRBJ1-2, with D tentatively TRBD1 (5 bases). From germline, CDR1 is SEHNR and CDR2 FQNEAQ (reference sequence). The CDR3 length is 13 residues. The germline V and J ends were trimmed by 0 bases and 6 bases, with 8 bases remaining between them. The CDR3 reads CASSLAGADGYTF. CDR3 nucleotide sequence: TGTGCCAGCAGCTTAGCAGGGGCGGATGGCTACACCTTC. Variable domain in full (rest from reference TRBV7-9 and TRBJ1-2): DTGVSQNPRHKITKRGQNVTFRCDPISEHNRLYWYRQTLGQGPEFLTYFQNEAQLEKSRLLSDRFSAERPKGSFSTLEIQRTEQGDSAMYLCASSLAGADGYTFGSGTRLTVV.

The chain uses TRBV4-3 and TRBJ1-1; TRBD1 is a possible D gene (5 bases). The CDR3 runs 14 residues. Germline CDR1 and CDR2: LGHNA and YSLEER. V was clipped by 0 bases and J by 5 bases, with 10 bases between them. The CDR3 sequence is CASSQEVDRTEAFF. CDR3 DNA: TGCGCCAGCAGCCAAGAGGTAGACAGAACTGAAGCTTTCTTT.

This chain's CDR3 is CASSPQQGATGELFF. CDR3 in DNA: TGTGCCAGCAGCCCCCAACAGGGGGCAACCGGGGAGCTGTTTTTT. The gene calls are TRBV7-9 and TRBJ2-2, with 9 bases fitting TRBD1. Germline CDR1 reads SEHNR; CDR2 reads FQNEAQ (reference sequence). V was pared by 5 bases and J by 5 bases, with 6 bases of the junction left unmatched. CDR3 size: 15 residues.

The CDR3 bases are TGTGCCAGCTCACCCCGGGACATCCGGATGAACACTGAAGCTTTCTTT. Translated, it gives CASSPRDIRMNTEAFF. The chain uses TRBV18 and TRBJ1-1; the D gene is possibly TRBD1 (6 bases). V lost 3 bases, J lost 0 bases, and 14 bases lay in between. The CDR3 covers 16 residues. Germline lookup yields CDR1 KGHSH and CDR2 LQKENI.

The V gene is TRBV2, the J gene TRBJ2-1, with TRBD2 matching over 11 bases. There are 13 residues in the CDR3. Germline CDR1 reads SNHLY; CDR2 reads FYNNEI. V lost 6 bases to trimming and J lost 15 bases; unmatched junction nucleotides: 10. CDR3 residues: CASSESSGGALFF. The CDR3 DNA sequence: TGTGCCAGCAGCGAGAGTAGCGGGGGGGCCTTGTTCTTC.

This clone was detected once. V and J are TRBV5-1 and TRBJ1-3; perhaps TRBD1 as D (5 bases). CDR3 size: 12 residues. V shed 6 bases and J shed 2 bases, with 6 bases lying between them. Germline values: CDR1 SGHRS, CDR2 YFSETQ. This CDR3 reads CASTDTGNTIYF. The CDR3 DNA follows: TGCGCCAGCACGGACACTGGAAACACCATATATTTT.

This clone was seen a few times. This chain links TRBV5-6 with TRBJ1-1; D is uncertain. This CDR3 has 13 amino acids. The V end lost 2 bases, the J end lost 10 bases, and 15 bases lay between the germline ends. Germline CDR1 reads SGHDT; CDR2 reads YYEEEE. CDR3 bases: TGTGCCAGCAGCTTAAGTCCGGTTCCGTCAGCTTTCTTT. This sequence encodes CASSLSPVPSAFF.

The chain links TRBV4-3 to TRBJ2-7, with D tentatively TRBD1 (7 bases). CDR3 length: 15 amino acids. Germline lookup yields CDR1 LGHNA and CDR2 YSLEER. The V end lost 1 base, the J end lost 5 bases, and 15 bases lay between the germline ends. The CDR3 DNA reads TGCGCCAGCAGCCAAGTAGGAGGGGGCGGGAACGAGCAGTACTTC. This sequence encodes CASSQVGGGGNEQYF.

The rearrangement links TRBV11-1 to TRBJ2-7; D call uncertain. The V gene lost 1 base and the J gene lost 0 bases, with 13 bases spanning the gap. The germline CDR1 and CDR2 sequences are SGHAT and FQDESV (reference sequence). There are 16 residues in the CDR3. CDR3 residues: CASSLVGLALSYEQYF. Written as DNA, the CDR3 is TGTGCCAGCAGCTTAGTTGGGCTTGCCCTCTCCTACGAGCAGTACTTC.

This chain connects TRBV10-3 to TRBJ1-1; D uncertain. Germline V lookup: CDR1 ENHRY, CDR2 SYGVKD. Between the trimmed V and J ends, which lost 11 bases and 3 bases, there was a span of 13 bases. The length of the CDR3 is 12 residues. The CDR3 DNA sequence: TGTGCCCCTCGCTTGGAGGACACTGAAGCTTTCTTT. Amino acid sequence: CAPRLEDTEAFF.

This chain uses TRBV13 with TRBJ2-3; D is possibly TRBD2 (5 bases). CDR1 PRHDT and CDR2 FYEKMQ come from the germline V gene (reference sequence). Trimming removed 5 bases from V and 9 bases from J, with 12 bases in between. The CDR3 contains 12 residues. The CDR3 is CASSRRLPTQYF. In DNA, the CDR3 is TGTGCCAGCAGCCGACGACTACCAACGCAGTATTTT.

This rearrangement joins TRBV5-1 to TRBJ1-4; 12 nucleotides agree with TRBD1. Germline loops: CDR1 SGHRS, CDR2 YFSETQ. The V gene end was trimmed by 4 bases and the J gene end by 8 bases; junction bases not matched to a gene: 6. CDR3 length: 15 residues. CDR3 sequence: CASSTAGTGGEKLFF. CDR3 DNA sequence: TGCGCCAGCAGCACGGCCGGGACAGGGGGCGAAAAACTGTTTTTT.

This clone was counted a few times. This rearrangement joins TRBV6-5 to TRBJ1-1; TRBD1 matches 7 bases. Germline loops: CDR1 MNHEY, CDR2 SVGAGI. The V gene end was trimmed by 6 bases and the J gene end by 3 bases; junction bases not matched to a gene: 10. The CDR3 has 15 amino acids. CDR3 protein: CASRLWTGYDTEAFF. The CDR3 coding sequence is TGTGCCAGCAGGCTATGGACAGGTTATGACACTGAAGCTTTCTTT.

In DNA, the CDR3 is TGTGCCAGCAGTGGACAGGGCAATCAGCCCCAGCATTTT. The encoded protein is CASSGQGNQPQHF. This sequence joins TRBV25-1 and TRBJ1-5; D possibly corresponds to TRBD1 (6 bases). CDR1 is MGHDK, CDR2 SYGVNS, per germline. The CDR3 loop spans 13 amino acids. Trimming left V 4 bases short and J 2 bases short, with 6 bases between.

This chain links TRBV27 with TRBJ1-6, with D uncertain. Germline CDR1 reads MNHEY; CDR2 reads SMNVEV (reference sequence). The CDR3 totals 13 residues. Trimming removed 2 bases from V and 10 bases from J, with 9 bases in between. The CDR3 here is CASSLAAGSPLHF. In DNA form, the CDR3 reads TGTGCCAGCAGTTTAGCAGCCGGGTCACCCCTCCACTTT.